A single sample gave rise to the 25 T cell receptor beta chains below, sequenced in a study of T cells in women clearing cervical HPV infection (dated by TCRdb to the late 2010s). Library preparation used the immunoSEQ multiplex PCR assay. Drawn from immuneACCESS, this table holds only the in-frame rearrangements with V and J called that TCRdb kept. Clones are partly lost; checked studies trace under half to an unresolved V gene and leave the rest unexplained. This sample's records show tens of thousands of clones. The ten largest clones capture 1.2% of the sample. The sample comprised blood buffy coat. The receptors originated from a woman aged 18 to 75 with a cervical HPV16 infection that either progressed to CIN3+ or cleared (not recorded which).

In regard to this clone: The sequence runs out 3 residues before the end of the CDR3; the remainder is reconstructed from the germline J gene. The chain joins TRBV7-9 to TRBJ2-1; D may be TRBD2 (5 bases). The CDR3 is 15 residues long. The V gene lost 3 bases and the J gene lost 2 bases, with 11 bases spanning the gap. Germline V gene lookup returns CDR1 SEHNR and CDR2 FQNEAQ (reference sequence). The CDR3 sequence is CASSFPGEAYNEQFF. The part of the CDR3 DNA that was read is TGTGCCAGCAGCTTTCCCGGGGAAGCCTACAATGAG.

A note on this clone: The CDR3 end is not reached by the read, which stops 3 residues before it; the germline J gene fills it in. The J gene is TRBJ1-2, the V gene TRBV7-2; no firm D call. The CDR3 is 18 amino acids. CDR1 is SGHTA, CDR2 FQGNSA, per germline. The sequenced CDR3 bases are TGTGCCAGCAGCTTAGCGCTCAGCCGATTTGATAGCTCCTACGAC. As protein: CASSLALSRFDSSYD. The entire CDR3 reads CASSLALSRFDSSYDYTF.

A note on this clone: The CDR3 end is not reached by the read, which stops 3 residues before it; the germline J gene fills it in. J is TRBJ2-7 and V is TRBV20-1; the match to TRBD1 covers 10 bases. Losses at the gene ends were 4 bases for V and 6 bases for J; bases not matched to a gene: 9. The CDR3 totals 14 residues. Looked up from germline, CDR1 is DFQATT and CDR2 is SNEGSKA (reference sequence). The chain's CDR3 is CSAKRWDRGGEQYF. CDR3 bases read: TGCAGTGCTAAACGGTGGGACAGGGGCGGCGAG.

In the case of this clone: The read ends 3 residues before the CDR3 terminus; that terminus is restored from the germline J gene. V usage is TRBV10-3 and J usage is TRBJ1-5; D is unclear. The CDR3 is made up of 13 amino acids. V lost 3 bases and J 4 bases, leaving 7 bases between the germline ends. Per the germline V gene, CDR1 is ENHRY and CDR2 is SYGVKD. Here the CDR3 reads CAISDIENQPQHF. CDR3 DNA, as far as it was read: TGTGCCATCAGTGATATAGAAAATCAGCCC.

In the case of this clone: The read is 3 residues too short to cover the CDR3 end, so that end is filled in from the germline J gene. The rearrangement links TRBV20-1 to TRBJ2-1, with 15 bases aligning to TRBD2. The V gene's germline CDR1 is DFQATT and CDR2 SNEGSKA (reference sequence). Unmatched junction bases numbered 10, after V lost 5 bases and J lost 8 bases. The CDR3 length is 16 residues. CDR3 bases read: TGCAGTGCTCCCAGACTTCGGACTAGCGGGAGGGATGAG. This encodes CSAPRLRTSGRDE. The CDR3 in its entirety is CSAPRLRTSGRDEQFF.

About this clone itself: The read stops 3 residues short of the end of the CDR3; the missing end is completed from the germline J gene. The V call is TRBV7-3, the J call TRBJ2-5, with 11 bases lining up with TRBD1. V trimming: 2 bases; J trimming: 7 bases; junction bases outside the gene matches: 3. This CDR3 has 14 amino acids. Germline CDR1 reads SGHTA; CDR2 reads FQGTGA. CDR3 DNA (partial): TGTGCCAGCAGCTTAGGGACAGGGGGTGGGACC. Amino acid sequence: CASSLGTGGGT. The whole CDR3 reads CASSLGTGGGTQYF.

Details on this clone: The CDR3 is cut off 3 residues early in the read; its end comes from the germline J gene. This sample includes further DNA sequences coding for the same CDR3. This rearrangement joins TRBV5-5 to TRBJ1-3, with D perhaps TRBD1 (6 bases). The CDR3 consists of 15 residues. Between the trimmed V and J ends, which lost 6 bases and 0 bases, there was a span of 13 bases. Germline-derived CDR1 and CDR2 are SGHKS and YYEKEE (reference sequence). CDR3 sequence reads: CASTPGHLSGNTIYF. CDR3 bases read: TGTGCCAGCACCCCGGGACACCTCTCTGGAAACACC.

As concerns this clone: Read data end 3 residues before the CDR3 end; the end is taken from the germline J gene. The rearrangement links TRBV30 to TRBJ1-1, with a weak D call TRBD1 (5 bases). The germline gives CDR1 GTSNPN, CDR2 SVGIG (reference sequence). CDR3 length: 13 amino acids. Trimming took off 3 bases at V and 3 bases at J, with 11 bases between the two ends. Partial CDR3 DNA: TGTGCCTGGAGGTTCAGGGAAGACACTGAA. It encodes CAWRFREDTE. In full, the CDR3 reads CAWRFREDTEAFF.

About this clone: The CDR3 end is not reached by the read, which stops 3 residues before it; the germline J gene fills it in. The V gene is TRBV29-1, the J gene TRBJ2-6; the match to TRBD1 covers 7 bases. This CDR3 spans 18 amino acids. Trimming cost V 2 bases and J 0 bases; bases outside gene matches: 10. Germline-derived CDR1 and CDR2 are SQVTM and ANQGSEA. CDR3 DNA (partial): TGCAGCGTTGAAATCGGGACAGCCACTAGCTCTGGGGCCAACGTC. This gives the protein CSVEIGTATSSGANV. The full CDR3 protein is CSVEIGTATSSGANVLTF.

As for this clone: The read stops 3 residues short of the end of the CDR3; the missing end is completed from the germline J gene. V gene TRBV5-6 combines with J gene TRBJ1-6; TRBD1 aligns across 7 bases. Germline trimming cut 4 bases from V and 6 bases from J; bases unmatched to any gene: 7. Germline CDR1 and CDR2: SGHDT and YYEEEE. This CDR3 contains 15 residues. The sequenced CDR3 bases are TGTGCCAGCAGCCGTACAGGGGCCCTTAATTCACCC. It specifies CASSRTGALNSP. The full CDR3 protein reads CASSRTGALNSPLHF.

About this clone: Coverage ceases 3 residues before the CDR3 finishes, and the germline J gene fills in the end. V gene TRBV20-1 combines with J gene TRBJ2-2, with 13 bases fitting TRBD2. CDR3 size: 15 residues. The germline V gene encodes CDR1 DFQATT and CDR2 SNEGSKA (reference sequence). CDR3 region: CSAARLAGGGGELFF. The part of the CDR3 DNA that was read is TGCAGCGCTGCACGACTAGCGGGGGGTGGCGGGGAG.

With regard to this clone: The read gets to within 3 residues of the CDR3 end, and the germline J gene fills in the rest. The chain recombines TRBV30 with TRBJ2-5; 9 bases fit TRBD2. The CDR3 consists of 15 residues. Per germline, CDR1 GTSNPN and CDR2 SVGIG (reference sequence). V shed 5 bases, J shed 2 bases, and the junction held 9 bases outside the gene matches. The CDR3 here is CAWGKAGGLQETQYF. The part of the CDR3 DNA that was read is TGTGCCTGGGGGAAAGCGGGAGGTTTACAAGAGACC.

Concerning this clone: The CDR3 extends 3 residues past the end of the read, so its final part is completed from the germline J gene. The chain joins TRBV5-1 to TRBJ2-3, with D perhaps TRBD2 (7 bases). The CDR3 extends over 16 amino acids. V was shortened by 4 bases and J by 0 bases, with 15 bases between the two germline ends. Germline V gives CDR1 SGHRS, CDR2 YFSETQ. CDR3 DNA (partial): TGCGCCAGCAGCATCCGAGGGGGGGCCAGCACAGATACG. This encodes CASSIRGGASTDT. The full CDR3 sequence reads CASSIRGGASTDTQYF.

Comments on this clone: The read ends 3 residues shy of where the CDR3 ends; the end is completed using the germline J gene. The V and J genes are TRBV20-1 and TRBJ2-3; 11 nucleotides align to TRBD2. This CDR3 is built from 16 residues. From germline, CDR1 is DFQATT and CDR2 SNEGSKA (reference sequence). The V and J ends lost 0 bases and 4 bases, in that order; junction bases with no gene match: 6. The DNA read from the CDR3 is TGCAGTGCTAGAGATATAGCGGGGGGGCCATCAGATACG. Translation: CSARDIAGGPSDT. The full CDR3 protein reads CSARDIAGGPSDTQYF.

Note on this clone: Coverage ceases 3 residues before the CDR3 finishes, and the germline J gene fills in the end. This rearrangement joins TRBV11-1 to TRBJ2-5; tentatively, D is TRBD1 (6 bases). The CDR3 spans 14 residues. Germline CDR1 reads SGHAT; CDR2 reads FQDESV (reference sequence). Trimming removed 5 bases from V and 5 bases from J, with 15 bases in between. The chain's CDR3 is CASSAGVNRETQYF. The CDR3 bases that were read are TGTGCCAGCAGCGCAGGGGTCAATAGGGAGACC.

Remarks on this clone: The read ends 3 residues early relative to the CDR3; the germline J gene fills the gap. J is TRBJ2-3 and V is TRBV7-2; D remains ambiguous. CDR1 and CDR2 (germline): SGHTA, FQGNSA. Trimming pared 5 bases from V and 4 bases from J, leaving 7 bases between. The CDR3 runs 12 residues. The CDR3 protein is CASSPFADTQYF. Partial CDR3 DNA: TGTGCCAGCAGCCCCTTTGCAGATACG.

With respect to this clone: The read gets to within 3 residues of the CDR3 end, and the germline J gene fills in the rest. The chain joins TRBV6-2 or TRBV6-3 to TRBJ2-7; D uncertain. CDR1 and CDR2 from the germline V gene are MNHEY and SVGEGT. This CDR3 spans 13 amino acids. Trimming pared 5 bases from V and 6 bases from J, leaving 14 bases between. CDR3 bases read: TGTGCCAGCAGTCTAAAACTTCCCGCCGAG. Amino acid sequence: CASSLKLPAE. The full CDR3 sequence reads CASSLKLPAEQYF.

Remarks on this clone: From the germline J gene comes the end of the CDR3, since the read stops 3 residues before it. The chain carries TRBV20-1 and TRBJ1-5; D is unclear. This CDR3 is 13 amino acids long. Germline CDR1 DFQATT, CDR2 SNEGSKA (reference sequence). The V end lost 0 bases, the J end lost 5 bases, and 8 bases lay between the germline ends. Incomplete CDR3 DNA: TGCAGTGCTAGAGATTTCGGGGATCAGCCC. Encoded protein: CSARDFGDQP. The whole CDR3 is CSARDFGDQPQHF.

A note on this clone: From the germline J gene comes the end of the CDR3, since the read stops 3 residues before it. The chain is built from TRBV20-1 and TRBJ2-1; D perhaps matches TRBD2 (7 bases). This CDR3 has 15 residues. V gave up 3 bases and J gave up 3 bases, with 15 bases separating them. Germline V gene sequence: CDR1 DFQATT, CDR2 SNEGSKA (reference sequence). The covered CDR3 bases are TGCAGTGCTAGGACCCGGGGGGCCAACTACAATGAG. Protein product: CSARTRGANYNE. The entire CDR3 protein is CSARTRGANYNEQFF.

Comment on this clone: The read is 3 residues too short to cover the CDR3 end, so that end is filled in from the germline J gene. The chain recombines TRBV5-6 with TRBJ2-7; 9 bases map to TRBD2. Germline V gene data show CDR1 as SGHDT and CDR2 as YYEEEE. V dropped 4 bases and J dropped 3; count of bases not matched to a gene: 8. The CDR3 covers 15 residues. CDR3 in amino acids: CASSRIAGADYEQYF. CDR3 bases read: TGTGCCAGCAGCCGTATAGCGGGAGCGGACTACGAG.

Remarks on this clone: The read ends 3 residues before the CDR3 terminus; that terminus is restored from the germline J gene. The J gene is TRBJ1-5, the V gene TRBV2; 9 nucleotides match TRBD1. V lost 8 bases and J lost 0; bases outside the gene matches: 8. Germline values: CDR1 SNHLY, CDR2 FYNNEI. CDR3 length: 16 residues. CDR3 bases read: TGTGCCAGCGGGAGGGACAGGGAGGGTAGCAATCAGCCC. Protein product: CASGRDREGSNQP. The whole CDR3 is CASGRDREGSNQPQHF.

To note about this clone: Coverage ceases 3 residues before the CDR3 finishes, and the germline J gene fills in the end. The V gene is TRBV6-1, the J gene TRBJ2-3; 11 bases agree with TRBD1. In germline, CDR1 is MNHNS, CDR2 SASEGT. J was trimmed by 4 bases and V by 2 bases; bases with no gene match: 2. CDR3 length: 15 amino acids. CDR3 amino acids: CASSEMGQGADTQYF. Incomplete CDR3 DNA: TGTGCCAGCAGTGAAATGGGACAGGGGGCAGATACG.

Concerning this clone itself: The DNA ends 3 residues before the CDR3 does, and the rest of the CDR3 is filled in from the germline J gene. This chain connects TRBV7-6 to TRBJ2-3; D is possibly TRBD1 (6 bases). Per germline, CDR1 SGHVS and CDR2 FNYEAQ. The CDR3 loop spans 13 amino acids. CDR3 residues: CASSLDGDKTQYF. CDR3 DNA, as far as it was read: TGTGCCAGCAGCTTAGACGGGGACAAGACG. The whole variable domain, filled in from reference TRBV7-6 and TRBJ2-3, reads GAGVSQSPRYKVTKRGQDVALRCDPISGHVSLYWYRQALGQGPEFLTYFNYEAQQDKSGLPNDRFSAERPEGSISTLTIQRTEQRDSAMYRCASSLDGDKTQYFGPGTRLTVL.

In regard to this clone: Read data end 3 residues before the CDR3 end; the end is taken from the germline J gene. This rearrangement joins TRBV23-1 to TRBJ2-1; D gene uncertain. TRBV23-1 is known as an ORF, though its function is uncertain. V lost 8 bases and J lost 0, with 20 bases in between. The CDR3 is 17 residues long. The sequenced CDR3 bases are TGCGCCAGCCTTACCTTTTCGCGACAACACTCCTACAATGAG. The encoded protein is CASLTFSRQHSYNE. The full CDR3 sequence reads CASLTFSRQHSYNEQFF.

As to this clone: The sequence runs out 3 residues before the end of the CDR3; the remainder is reconstructed from the germline J gene. The chain couples TRBV6-2 or TRBV6-3 to TRBJ2-3; D may be TRBD2 (6 bases). CDR1 MNHEY and CDR2 SVGEGT come from the germline V gene. Trimming stripped 2 bases from V and 2 bases from J, with 17 bases between. The CDR3 has 17 amino acids. CDR3 amino acids: CASSYPPAVAATDTQYF. Incomplete CDR3 DNA: TGTGCCAGCAGTTACCCTCCGGCGGTAGCGGCCACAGATACG.